This T cell receptor (beta chain) was captured in a study of blood T cell repertoires in COVID-19 (dated by TCRdb to 2018 to 2021). Background on the whole study: Collaborator samples came from the United States, Italy and Spain and covered acute and convalescent phases of COVID-19. A de-identified subject ID, COVID-19 status, age in years and sex were almost always included in the sample metadata. The samples were drawn from the first 160 participants of the ongoing ImmuneRACE study and from 950 to 1,500 subjects provided by 6 global collaborators. Where HLA class I and class II types were available, the types were taken from metadata supplied by the sample provider, not from assay-based typing. The prospective study material was composed of cDNA or gDNA derived from T cells, B-cell-depleted T cells, or PBMCs. A freely available public database, intended as a resource for researchers studying the immune response to SARS-CoV-2, is where the repertoires were released. Subjects who had been exposed to COVID-19, were actively infected with it, or had recovered from it provided the deeply sampled blood TCRbeta repertoires that made up the dataset. Broader findings and caveats from the paper: The amount of clinical and demographic metadata varied by source and participant and was provided uncurated.

From its cysteine to its phenylalanine, the CDR3 spans 15 amino acids. This entry keeps only the CDR3 DNA: 45 bases, framed from base 1. As encoded in the germline V gene (reference sequence), CDR1 is SGHNT while CDR2 is YYREEE. Trimmed from V: 0 bases; trimmed from J: 1 base; junction bases lacking a gene match: 1. One collaborating source in Seattle enrolled patients during active infection and followed them longitudinally through the course of disease. Collaborating institutions collected whole blood in K2EDTA tubes following their own protocols. For TCRbeta analysis, collaborators shipped samples in one of three forms: frozen whole blood, isolated PBMCs, or DNA extracted from either of those sample types. As concerns this clone: Its specific antigen is unknown. The record has no base qualities; no much larger clone is one base away. Within the sample, other DNA sequences also encode this same CDR3.

TCRbeta CDR3 regions were amplified from genomic DNA using the immunoSEQ Assay, a bias-controlled multiplex PCR. Concerning the study's data processing: The number of nucleated cells in each sample was estimated from the amplification of reference gene primers within the assay. Sequence reads were collapsed and filtered to measure the absolute abundance of every unique TCRbeta CDR3 rearrangement. For each sample, productive Simpson clonality was calculated by taking the square root of Simpson's diversity index across productive rearrangements. Drawn from immuneACCESS, this table holds only the in-frame rearrangements with V and J called that TCRdb kept. Clones are partly lost; checked studies trace under half to an unresolved V gene and leave the rest unexplained. The V and J calls and clone size were taken over from that table, and D and trimming were inferred from the DNA. Counted in this sample were 250,000 to 400,000 clones; under 90% of them appeared once. The ten largest account for 2.5% to 3% of the sample.

The chain couples TRBV5-4 to TRBJ2-1, with 7 middle bases fitting TRBD1. Sequencing was done on a sample of peripheral blood. The TCR originated in a woman aged 25 to 39 with COVID-19, enrolled during active disease. CDR3 protein: CASSLDRGSYNEQFF. The DNA sequence is TGTGCCAGCAGCTTGGACAGGGGATCCTACAATGAGCAGTTCTTC.